The 29 T cell receptor beta chains listed next were all sequenced from one sample in a study of blood T cell repertoires in COVID-19. Profiled with immunoSEQ multiplex PCR; TCRdb holds only in-frame clones, not every one. This table holds roughly 260,000 clones, roughly 90% found once. The sequenced sample was PBMCs or T cells enriched from blood (not recorded which). These receptors originate from a woman aged 30 to 39 with acute COVID-19.

The chain employs TRBV28 and TRBJ1-2; no definite D call. Germline V gene sequence: CDR1 MDHEN, CDR2 SYDVKM. CDR3 length: 14 residues. Deletions cut 4 bases from V and 4 bases from J, with 13 bases between. The CDR3 here is CASSSPGSGYGYTF. The CDR3 region has the DNA TGTGCCAGCAGTTCCCCCGGAAGCGGCTATGGCTACACCTTC.

This clone was picked up a small number of times. The V and J genes are TRBV5-4 and TRBJ1-5; D gene ambiguous. The CDR3 is 13 amino acids. The germline CDR1 and CDR2 sequences are SGHNT and YYREEE (reference sequence). V was shortened by 4 bases and J by 2 bases, with 7 bases between the two germline ends. The CDR3 DNA reads TGTGCCAGCAGCGTCTCGGGCAATCAGCCCCAGCATTTT. It is translated as CASSVSGNQPQHF.

The chain links TRBV7-8 to TRBJ1-4; 12 bases align to TRBD1. Germline V gives CDR1 SGHVS, CDR2 FQNEAQ. This CDR3 spans 16 amino acids. The trim removed 1 base at V and 10 bases at J, leaving 7 bases unmatched. In DNA form, the CDR3 reads TGTGCCAGCAGCTTAGTAAACCGGGACAGGGGGCCAAAACTGTTTTTT. This gives the protein CASSLVNRDRGPKLFF.

The genes are TRBV3-1 (or the pseudogene TRBV3-2) and TRBJ1-3, with D tentatively TRBD1 (6 bases). The V gene lost 0 bases and the J gene lost 4 bases, with 25 bases spanning the gap. Germline lookup yields CDR1 LGHDT and CDR2 YNNKEL (reference sequence). The CDR3 has 20 residues. This CDR3 reads CASSQDPGVPTQGRGNTIYF. The DNA for the CDR3 is TGTGCCAGCAGCCAAGATCCCGGAGTTCCGACCCAGGGGAGAGGAAACACCATATATTTT.

This sequence joins TRBV11-2 and TRBJ2-2, with TRBD1 matching over 9 bases. V lost 4 bases and J lost 6; bases outside the gene matches: 9. There are 16 residues in the CDR3. Germline CDR1 reads SGHAT; CDR2 reads FQNNGV. The CDR3 is CASSSPGTGTAGELFF. CDR3 coding DNA: TGTGCCAGCAGCTCACCCGGGACAGGGACAGCCGGGGAGCTGTTTTTT.

The chain recombines TRBV6-2 or TRBV6-3 with TRBJ1-2; D is possibly TRBD1 (5 bases). Per the germline V gene, CDR1 is MNHEY and CDR2 is SVGEGT. Between the trimmed V and J ends, which lost 4 bases and 5 bases, there was a span of 5 bases. CDR3 size: 11 residues. This chain's CDR3 is CASSSGYGYTF. The CDR3 DNA reads as TGTGCCAGCAGTTCAGGGTATGGCTACACCTTC.

CDR3 sequence (DNA): TGCGCCAGCAGCTCCCCGGGACAGGAAACAGATACGCAGTATTTT. Translated, it gives CASSSPGQETDTQYF. The V call is TRBV5-1, the J call TRBJ2-3; 8 bases align to TRBD1. V lost 3 bases and J lost 3; bases outside the gene matches: 6. This CDR3 has 15 amino acids. Per the germline V gene, CDR1 is SGHRS and CDR2 is YFSETQ.

This chain uses TRBV5-6 with TRBJ1-4; unclear D gene. This CDR3 has 14 amino acids. Trimming left V 3 bases short and J 5 bases short, with 11 bases between. Germline-derived CDR1 and CDR2 are SGHDT and YYEEEE. CDR3 coding DNA: TGTGCCAGCAGCTCCGCGGGAAACAATGAAAAACTGTTTTTT. As protein: CASSSAGNNEKLFF.

The chain joins TRBV21-1 to TRBJ1-3; the table's D call TRBD1 went unverified against the DNA. TRBV21-1 is noted as a pseudogene. The length of the CDR3 is 18 residues. The CDR3 region has the DNA TGTGCCAGCAGCCCCAGGGGTGGGCAGGCCCCCTCTGGAAACACCATATATTTT. Protein sequence: CASSPRGGQAPSGNTIYF.

The chain recombines TRBV10-1 with TRBJ2-7; D perhaps matches TRBD2 (6 bases). Germline-derived CDR1 and CDR2 are WNHNN and SYGVQD (reference sequence). The V end was cut by 6 bases, the J end by 3 bases, with 15 bases between. The CDR3 totals 14 residues. The chain's CDR3 is CASSPGGSIYEQYF. The CDR3 DNA reads TGCGCCAGCAGCCCCGGGGGATCTATCTACGAGCAGTACTTC.

The chain uses TRBV5-1 and TRBJ2-7, with TRBD1 matching 9 bases. V gave up 4 bases and J gave up 5 bases; unmatched junction bases: 7. The CDR3 is 14 residues long. Germline assignment: CDR1 SGHRS and CDR2 YFSETQ. CDR3 sequence: CASSLGTGSHEQYF. As DNA, the CDR3 is TGCGCCAGCAGCCTGGGGACAGGGAGCCACGAGCAGTACTTC.

This chain links TRBV28 with TRBJ1-1; TRBD1 matches 12 bases. Germline V gene lookup returns CDR1 MDHEN and CDR2 SYDVKM. The V gene end was trimmed by 6 bases and the J gene end by 0 bases; junction bases not matched to a gene: 8. The CDR3 runs to 17 residues. In DNA, the CDR3 is TGTGCCAGCAGCAAGGGACAGGGGGCTAATTTGAACACTGAAGCTTTCTTT. It translates to CASSKGQGANLNTEAFF.

The rearrangement uses TRBV9 and TRBJ2-3; 8 bases match TRBD1. The CDR3 totals 14 residues. Trimming removed 4 bases from V and 7 bases from J; junction bases left unmatched: 8. CDR1 is SGDLS and CDR2 is YYNGEE in the germline V gene. CDR3 in amino acids: CASSKDRGTYTQYF. The DNA of the CDR3 is TGTGCCAGCAGCAAAGACAGGGGAACATATACGCAGTATTTT.

The V gene is TRBV11-3, the J gene TRBJ1-1; weak D call: TRBD1 (5 bases). There are 14 residues in the CDR3. V gave up 2 bases and J gave up 1 base, with 8 bases separating them. Germline CDR1 SGHNT, CDR2 YENEEA. For the CDR3, the DNA is TGTGCCAGCAGCTTATCGGGGGAGAACACTGAAGCTTTCTTT. Protein: CASSLSGENTEAFF.

The chain links TRBV7-3 to TRBJ2-5; possible D gene TRBD2, 6 bases. Germline loops: CDR1 SGHTA, CDR2 FQGTGA. CDR3 size: 18 residues. V lost 2 bases, J lost 5 bases, and 24 bases lay in between. The CDR3 sequence: CASSLCISWAGWWETQYF. The DNA of the CDR3 is TGTGCCAGCAGCTTATGCATCAGTTGGGCGGGATGGTGGGAGACCCAGTACTTC.

The rearrangement uses TRBV25-1 and TRBJ1-4, with no clear D. Germline V gives CDR1 MGHDK, CDR2 SYGVNS. V shed 6 bases and J shed 0 bases, with 11 bases lying between them. The CDR3 loop spans 15 amino acids. The chain's CDR3 is CASSAGRATNEKLFF. CDR3 nucleotides: TGTGCCAGCAGCGCGGGCCGTGCAACTAATGAAAAACTGTTTTTT.

The V call is TRBV18, the J call TRBJ2-1, with 9 bases aligning to TRBD2. The length of the CDR3 is 15 residues. Germline CDR1 and CDR2: KGHSH and LQKENI. The V segment lost 3 bases and the J segment 7 bases; nucleotides outside the gene matches: 7. CDR3 sequence reads: CASSPAGGSRNEQFF. For the CDR3, the DNA is TGTGCCAGCTCACCCGCGGGAGGGTCTAGGAATGAGCAGTTCTTC. The complete variable domain, with remaining parts taken from reference TRBV18 and TRBJ2-1, reads NAGVMQNPRHLVRRRGQEARLRCSPMKGHSHVYWYRQLPEEGLKFMVYLQKENIIDESGMPKERFSAEFPKEGPSILRIQQVVRGDSAAYFCASSPAGGSRNEQFFGPGTRLTVL.

The chain has TRBV3-1 (or the pseudogene TRBV3-2) and TRBJ2-1, with TRBD1 matching over 11 bases. The CDR3 has 16 residues. V gave up 7 bases and J gave up 5 bases; unmatched junction bases: 10. Germline lookup yields CDR1 LGHDT and CDR2 YNNKEL (reference sequence). The CDR3 bases are TGTGCCAGCACCGGACGGACAGGGGGCGCGGACAATGAGCAGTTCTTC. This codes for CASTGRTGGADNEQFF.

The chain recombines TRBV9 with TRBJ2-1; TRBD1 is a possible D gene (6 bases). The CDR3 has 15 residues. V lost 2 bases and J lost 2, with 11 bases in between. CDR1 is SGDLS, CDR2 YYNGEE, per germline. The CDR3 bases are TGTGCCAGCAGCGTGCCAGGGGTGGCCTACAATGAGCAGTTCTTC. Protein product: CASSVPGVAYNEQFF.

This clone was picked up one time. This rearrangement joins TRBV15 to TRBJ2-7; TRBD2 agrees at 10 bases. Germline V CDR1 and CDR2: LNHNV, YYDKDF (reference sequence). V trimming: 6 bases; J trimming: 5 bases; junction bases outside the gene matches: 7. The CDR3 extends over 14 amino acids. The chain's CDR3 is CATRSSGSFHEQYF. In DNA form, the CDR3 reads TGTGCCACCAGATCTAGCGGGAGTTTCCACGAGCAGTACTTC.

This chain connects TRBV7-2 to TRBJ1-4, with a tentative D call TRBD1 (6 bases). The germline V and J ends were trimmed by 5 bases and 7 bases, with 14 bases remaining between them. This CDR3 comprises 14 residues. Germline CDR1 is SGHTA and CDR2 is FQGNSA. The CDR3 nucleotides read TGTGCCAGCAGCACACAGGGTGGTGGTGAAAAACTGTTTTTT. Its protein is CASSTQGGGEKLFF.

V is TRBV3-1 (or the pseudogene TRBV3-2) and J is TRBJ1-2; D is unresolved. Germline V gene sequence: CDR1 LGHDT, CDR2 YNNKEL (reference sequence). This CDR3 contains 13 residues. Trimming cost V 1 base and J 4 bases, with 7 bases left between them. CDR3 sequence (DNA): TGTGCCAGCAGCCAAGGGACTTCCTATGGCTACACCTTC. Protein product: CASSQGTSYGYTF.

The V and J genes are TRBV10-3 and TRBJ1-1, with unresolved D. CDR1 is ENHRY, CDR2 SYGVKD, per germline. The CDR3 sequence is 17 residues long. The V and J ends lost 0 bases and 1 base respectively, with 15 bases between them. The CDR3 reads CAISESPSVSSNTEAFF. The CDR3 DNA reads as TGTGCCATCAGTGAGTCGCCGTCGGTTTCGTCGAACACTGAAGCTTTCTTT.

The J gene is TRBJ2-7, the V gene TRBV4-1, with 9 bases identical to TRBD2. The J call is uncertain, as TRBJ2-5 better fits the DNA end. Germline CDR1 is MGHRA and CDR2 is YSYEKL. The CDR3 extends over 13 amino acids. CDR3 sequence (DNA): TGCGCCAGCAGCCAACAGACTAGCGGGACCCAGTACTTC. This encodes CASSQQTSGTQYF.

This sequence joins TRBV4-1 and TRBJ1-1, with no clear D. Germline lookup yields CDR1 MGHRA and CDR2 YSYEKL. Deletions cut 2 bases from V and 1 base from J, with 17 bases between. This CDR3 is built from 17 residues. CDR3 coding DNA: TGCGCCAGCAGCCAACCCAGAGGGCTAGGACCGAACACTGAAGCTTTCTTT. This encodes CASSQPRGLGPNTEAFF.

The chain joins TRBV7-6 to TRBJ2-1; a weak D match, TRBD2 (6 bases). From germline, CDR1 is SGHVS and CDR2 FNYEAQ. V was trimmed by 1 base and J by 8 bases, leaving 15 bases between them. This CDR3 has 15 amino acids. CDR3 in DNA: TGTGCCAGCAGCTTAGGAGGAGGGCTTGGCGATGAGCAGTTCTTC. Translated: CASSLGGGLGDEQFF. Based on the CDR3 plus reference TRBV7-6 and TRBJ2-1, the full variable domain is GAGVSQSPRYKVTKRGQDVALRCDPISGHVSLYWYRQALGQGPEFLTYFNYEAQQDKSGLPNDRFSAERPEGSISTLTIQRTEQRDSAMYRCASSLGGGLGDEQFFGPGTRLTVL.

The genes are TRBV11-2 and TRBJ2-7; maybe TRBD2 (6 bases). With 3 bases removed from V and 1 base from J, the gap between germline ends came to 7 bases. CDR3 length: 13 amino acids. CDR1 is SGHAT and CDR2 is FQNNGV in the germline V gene. DNA of the CDR3: TGTGCCAGCAGCTTCGGGGGATCCTACGAGCAGTACTTC. Translated, it gives CASSFGGSYEQYF.

The J gene is TRBJ2-5, the V gene TRBV28; perhaps TRBD2 as D (6 bases). Germline V gene lookup returns CDR1 MDHEN and CDR2 SYDVKM. The CDR3 extends over 16 amino acids. Trimming stripped 6 bases from V and 2 bases from J, with 19 bases between. This CDR3 reads CASSPARDFRQETQYF. In DNA, the CDR3 is TGTGCCAGCAGCCCGGCGCGGGATTTCCGTCAAGAGACCCAGTACTTC.

The chain has TRBV5-6 and TRBJ2-1; D gene uncertain. This CDR3 spans 16 amino acids. From germline, CDR1 is SGHDT and CDR2 YYEEEE. The germline V and J ends were trimmed by 0 bases and 2 bases, with 12 bases remaining between them. CDR3 nucleotides: TGTGCCAGCAGCTTGGGTCGGTTCTCCACCTACAATGAGCAGTTCTTC. This sequence encodes CASSLGRFSTYNEQFF.